These 12 T cell receptor beta chains came from one sample sequenced in a study of control samples from healthy donors and cancer patients. The table came from immunoSEQ multiplex PCR; TCRdb's copy has only in-frame clones and leaves some out. The sample table sets out 150,000 to 200,000 clones. The sample consisted of blood. The source is a woman in her twenties or thirties in good health.

The chain links TRBV27 to TRBJ1-2; TRBD1 matches 10 bases. V dropped 6 bases and J dropped 7; count of bases not matched to a gene: 5. The CDR3 is 13 residues long. CDR1 MNHEY and CDR2 SMNVEV come from the germline V gene (reference sequence). As DNA, the CDR3 is TGTGCCAGCAGCCGGGACAGGGGTGTTGGCTACACCTTC. Translating it yields CASSRDRGVGYTF.

The chain joins TRBV6-6 to TRBJ1-1, with unresolved D. Trimming left V 5 bases short and J 0 bases short, with 7 bases between. This CDR3 has 13 amino acids. Germline values: CDR1 MNHNY, CDR2 SVGAGI (reference sequence). The CDR3 nucleotides read TGTGCCAGCAGTGGAATGATGAACACTGAAGCTTTCTTT. Translated: CASSGMMNTEAFF.

J is TRBJ1-6 and V is TRBV14, with D hard to call. V was trimmed by 4 bases and J by 7 bases, leaving 14 bases between them. The CDR3 contains 15 residues. Germline CDR1 and CDR2: SGHDN and FVKESK. The CDR3 DNA reads as TGTGCCAGCAGCCCCTCACGCGGGCGGAATTCACCCCTCCACTTT. Encoded protein: CASSPSRGRNSPLHF. The full variable domain, in which reference TRBV14 and TRBJ1-6 provide the parts outside the CDR3, is EAGVTQFPSHSVIEKGQTVTLRCDPISGHDNLYWYRRVMGKEIKFLLHFVKESKQDESGMPNNRFLAERTGGTYSTLKVQPAELEDSGVYFCASSPSRGRNSPLHFGNGTRLTVT.

The chain links TRBV11-2 to TRBJ1-2, with D unresolved. Germline V gene sequence: CDR1 SGHAT, CDR2 FQNNGV. The CDR3 is 15 amino acids. Between the trimmed V and J ends, which lost 3 bases and 2 bases, there was a span of 13 bases. The CDR3: CASSFSTDLNYGYTF. In DNA, the CDR3 is TGTGCCAGCAGCTTCTCCACAGACTTGAACTATGGCTACACCTTC. Using reference TRBV11-2 and TRBJ1-2 for the parts outside the CDR3, the full variable domain is EAGVAQSPRYKIIEKRQSVAFWCNPISGHATLYWYQQILGQGPKLLIQFQNNGVVDDSQLPKDRFSAERLKGVDSTLKIQPAKLEDSAVYLCASSFSTDLNYGYTFGSGTRLTVV.

This sequence joins TRBV28 and TRBJ1-2; 10 bases agree with TRBD1. The germline V gene has CDR1 MDHEN and CDR2 SYDVKM. The CDR3 consists of 16 residues. Trimming took 10 bases from V and 4 from J; bases not matched to a gene: 15. The CDR3 coding sequence is TGTGCCACCGCGCCATTCCGGGACAGGGGCCGCTATGGCTACACCTTC. It is translated as CATAPFRDRGRYGYTF.

This chain connects TRBV9 to TRBJ2-1; 8 nucleotides agree with TRBD1. Germline values: CDR1 SGDLS, CDR2 YYNGEE. The CDR3 loop spans 16 amino acids. J was trimmed by 1 base and V by 1 base; bases with no gene match: 4. The CDR3 nucleotides read TGTGCCAGCAGCGTAACCGGGACAGGATCCTACAATGAGCAGTTCTTC. Encoded protein: CASSVTGTGSYNEQFF.

The V and J genes are TRBV12-3 or TRBV12-4 and TRBJ2-7; D gene unclear. The CDR3 consists of 13 residues. Trimming stripped 3 bases from V and 1 base from J, with 7 bases between. In nucleotides, the CDR3 is TGTGCCAGCAGTTTTGTAGGATCCTACGAGCAGTACTTC. This translates into CASSFVGSYEQYF.

This chain connects TRBV5-4 to TRBJ1-2; possible D gene TRBD1, 6 bases. Germline V gives CDR1 SGHNT, CDR2 YYREEE (reference sequence). V was shortened by 3 bases and J by 1 base, with 13 bases between the two germline ends. This CDR3 region has 15 residues. CDR3 nucleotide sequence: TGTGCCAGCAGCTCCACTCCACAGGGTAACTATGGCTACACCTTC. Translating gives CASSSTPQGNYGYTF.

This sequence joins TRBV5-1 and TRBJ1-1; no clear D. The V and J ends lost 1 base and 0 bases respectively, with 7 bases between them. Germline CDR1 SGHRS, CDR2 YFSETQ. The CDR3 sequence is 14 residues long. The CDR3: CASSLTGMNTEAFF. CDR3 sequence (DNA): TGCGCCAGCAGCTTGACGGGTATGAACACTGAAGCTTTCTTT.

This chain joins TRBV4-1 and TRBJ1-3; D is uncertain. CDR1 and CDR2 (germline): MGHRA, YSYEKL. The CDR3 consists of 14 residues. Trimming shortened V by 8 bases and J by 4 bases, and 15 bases separated the two germline ends. The CDR3 is CASRDGRLGNTIYF. As DNA, the CDR3 is TGCGCCAGCCGCGATGGGCGACTCGGAAACACCATATATTTT.

The chain joins TRBV4-1 to TRBJ1-4; D ambiguous. The CDR3 sequence is 10 residues long. The germline gives CDR1 MGHRA, CDR2 YSYEKL. With 3 bases removed from V and 11 bases from J, the gap between germline ends came to 4 bases. The CDR3 here is CASSQGKLFF. The CDR3 coding sequence is TGCGCCAGCAGCCAGGGGAAACTGTTTTTT.

The chain couples TRBV19 to TRBJ1-6; D might be TRBD1 (5 bases). V lost 3 bases and J 7 bases, leaving 10 bases between the germline ends. Per the germline V gene, CDR1 is LNHDA and CDR2 is SQIVND (reference sequence). This CDR3 comprises 14 residues. The CDR3 DNA reads TGTGCCAGTAGTATTGGGGGTTCAAATTCACCCCTCCACTTT. Translating gives CASSIGGSNSPLHF.